Below are 31 T cell receptor beta chains sequenced from a single sample in a study of response to subunit inactivated influenza vaccine. MiXCR, applied by TCRdb to the RT-PCR reads, yields one record per CDR3 protein. The table lists 280,000 or so distinct CDR3 sequences, just over 20% of them singletons. The sample was PBMCs from blood, taken about 20 months after vaccination. These receptors were taken from a man in his fifties or sixties who received an inactivated influenza vaccine.

J is TRBJ1-2 and V is TRBV5-6; 9 nucleotides match TRBD1. Germline CDR1 SGHDT, CDR2 YYEEEE. This CDR3 has 16 residues. V lost 4 bases, J lost 2 bases, and 9 bases stayed unmatched. As DNA, the CDR3 is TGTGCCAGCAGCATCAGACAGGGGGTACTCAACTATGGCTACACCTTC. Translation gives CASSIRQGVLNYGYTF.

The CDR3 loop is CASSYATRQGGNQPQHF. Written as DNA, the CDR3 is TGTGCCAGCAGTTACGCTACTCGACAGGGTGGCAATCAGCCCCAGCATTTT. The V call is TRBV6-2 or TRBV6-3, the J call TRBJ1-5; TRBD1 agrees at 7 bases. This CDR3 is 17 amino acids long. Germline V gives CDR1 MNHEY, CDR2 SVGEGT. V shed 2 bases, J shed 2 bases, and the junction held 9 bases outside the gene matches.

In its sample, this clonotype was seen a few times. The chain uses TRBV29-1 and TRBJ2-3; no reliable D call. V dropped 6 bases and J dropped 2 bases, with 15 bases sitting between them. CDR3 length: 14 amino acids. Germline lookup yields CDR1 SQVTM and CDR2 ANQGSEA. The chain's CDR3 is CSVAIGPVTDTQYF. For the CDR3, the DNA is TGCAGCGTCGCAATCGGACCGGTCACAGATACGCAGTATTTT.

This chain joins TRBV28 and TRBJ2-5, with 8 bases identical to TRBD2. The length of the CDR3 is 15 residues. CDR1 MDHEN and CDR2 SYDVKM come from the germline V gene. The J segment lost 1 base and the V segment lost 5 bases, leaving 6 bases of the junction unmatched. This CDR3 is CASSPLAAIQETQYF. CDR3 in DNA: TGTGCCAGCAGTCCACTAGCGGCGATCCAAGAGACCCAGTACTTC.

The chain uses TRBV20-1 and TRBJ2-7, with D tentatively TRBD1 (7 bases). V was cut by 5 bases and J by 2 bases, with 16 bases left in between. CDR1 DFQATT and CDR2 SNEGSKA come from the germline V gene (reference sequence). The length of the CDR3 is 14 residues. CDR3 nucleotide sequence: TGCAGTGCTGCGCAGGGGGGACTTCCCTACGAGCAGTACTTC. Translation: CSAAQGGLPYEQYF.

This chain uses TRBV4-1 with TRBJ2-5, with a weak D call TRBD2 (7 bases). The CDR3 length is 14 residues. The germline V and J ends were trimmed by 0 bases and 5 bases, with 10 bases remaining between them. Germline V CDR1 and CDR2: MGHRA, YSYEKL. This CDR3 reads CASSQEGGLETQYF. Here the CDR3 DNA reads TGCGCCAGCAGCCAAGAGGGGGGGCTGGAGACCCAGTACTTC.

This clonotype was found once. The chain recombines TRBV12-3 or TRBV12-4 with TRBJ2-1; tentative D call: TRBD2 (6 bases). This CDR3 comprises 15 residues. V lost 2 bases and J lost 8, with 16 bases in between. CDR3 residues: CASSLHGSGVDEQFF. The CDR3 nucleotides read TGTGCCAGCAGTTTACACGGGTCGGGGGTGGATGAGCAGTTCTTC.

V gene TRBV7-3 combines with J gene TRBJ2-3; no definite D call. The V gene lost 0 bases and the J gene lost 8 bases, with 9 bases spanning the gap. CDR3 length equals 13 residues. CDR1 and CDR2 from the germline V gene are SGHTA and FQGTGA. This CDR3 is CASSLTYYATQYF. CDR3 DNA sequence: TGTGCCAGCAGCTTAACTTACTACGCTACGCAGTATTTT.

This chain uses TRBV4-3 with TRBJ2-1; TRBD2 aligns across 7 bases. The CDR3 is 15 residues long. CDR1 is LGHNA and CDR2 is YSLEER in the germline V gene. V gave up 2 bases and J gave up 4 bases; unmatched junction bases: 5. CDR3 region: CASSQQRGRYNEQFF. CDR3 coding DNA: TGCGCCAGCAGCCAACAGCGGGGACGTTACAATGAGCAGTTCTTC.

The V gene is TRBV12-3 or TRBV12-4, the J gene TRBJ2-2, with D maybe TRBD1 (5 bases). Between the trimmed V and J ends, which lost 6 bases and 4 bases, there was a span of 12 bases. There are 14 residues in the CDR3. In DNA form, the CDR3 reads TGTGCCAGCAGCTTGGGGCACTCCACCGGGGAGCTGTTTTTT. This encodes CASSLGHSTGELFF.

The genes are TRBV6-2 or TRBV6-3 and TRBJ1-5; D gene unclear. The CDR3 sequence is 16 residues long. The germline gives CDR1 MNHEY, CDR2 SVGEGT. V lost 0 bases and J 2 bases, leaving 11 bases between the germline ends. CDR3 sequence reads: CASSYSRGIGNQPQHF. CDR3 coding DNA: TGTGCCAGCAGTTACTCGAGAGGGATCGGCAATCAGCCCCAGCATTTT.

The chain joins TRBV12-3 or TRBV12-4 to TRBJ2-1; the match to TRBD2 covers 13 bases. The CDR3 runs 14 residues. V was pared by 6 bases and J by 8 bases, with 4 bases of the junction left unmatched. The CDR3 region is CASRGLAGADEQFF. The CDR3 DNA follows: TGTGCCAGCAGAGGACTAGCGGGAGCGGATGAGCAGTTCTTC.

The chain combines TRBV10-2 with TRBJ2-1; 13 bases agree with TRBD2. Trimming at V came to 6 bases and at J to 7 bases, leaving 6 bases not matched to a gene. Germline V gene data show CDR1 as WSHSY and CDR2 as SAAADI. This CDR3 contains 15 residues. The CDR3 DNA reads TGCGCCAGCAGAGTAGGACTAGCGGGAGTAAATGAGCAGTTCTTC. It translates to CASRVGLAGVNEQFF.

The rearrangement joins TRBV3-1 to TRBJ1-5; D not resolved. Germline CDR1 LGHDT, CDR2 YNNKEL (reference sequence). CDR3 length: 15 residues. V was cut by 3 bases and J by 5 bases, with 14 bases left in between. The CDR3 DNA follows: TGTGCCAGCAGCCAGTCTGAGGGAGGGCATCAGCCCCAGCATTTT. Residues: CASSQSEGGHQPQHF.

The V and J genes are TRBV15 and TRBJ1-3; D not resolved. Germline loops: CDR1 LNHNV, CDR2 YYDKDF (reference sequence). The CDR3 runs 14 residues. Trimming left V 3 bases short and J 4 bases short, with 10 bases between. The CDR3 sequence is CATSRGLNGNTIYF. CDR3 nucleotides: TGTGCCACCAGCAGGGGATTAAACGGAAACACCATATATTTT.

This clonotype was seen a handful of times. The chain couples TRBV21-1 to TRBJ2-7; the table's TRBD1 call for D was not verified on the DNA. TRBV21-1 is marked as a pseudogene. The CDR3 length is 14 residues. The CDR3 region is CASRGQRSSYEQYF. For the CDR3, the DNA is TGTGCCAGCAGAGGACAGAGAAGCTCCTACGAGCAGTACTTC.

The sample holds a few counts of this clonotype. The genes are TRBV4-2 and TRBJ1-3, with 9 positions matching TRBD1. The V gene end was trimmed by 2 bases and the J gene end by 2 bases; junction bases not matched to a gene: 4. The germline V gene has CDR1 LGHNA and CDR2 YNFKEQ. The CDR3 has 16 amino acids. As DNA, the CDR3 is TGTGCCAGCAGCCAAACCGGGACAGGGCCTGGAAACACCATATATTTT. This translates into CASSQTGTGPGNTIYF.

This clonotype was picked up a small number of times. This sequence joins TRBV12-3 or TRBV12-4 and TRBJ1-6; 10 bases agree with TRBD1. With V trimmed by 4 bases and J by 12 bases, 0 bases remained unmatched. CDR3 length: 12 amino acids. The CDR3 coding sequence is TGTGCCAGCAGTTGGGACAGGGGACCCCTCCACTTT. Its protein product is CASSWDRGPLHF.

The J gene is TRBJ2-5, the V gene TRBV29-1; 8 bases line up with TRBD1. Germline values: CDR1 SQVTM, CDR2 ANQGSEA. The ends lost 4 bases at V and 5 bases at J; junction bases unmatched: 12. The CDR3 length is 15 residues. CDR3 DNA: TGCAGCGTTGCACCCCTTGCAGGGGGCAGGGAGACCCAGTACTTC. It encodes CSVAPLAGGRETQYF. The full variable domain, its missing parts supplied by reference TRBV29-1 and TRBJ2-5, is SAVISQKPSRDICQRGTSLTIQCQVDSQVTMMFWYRQQPGQSLTLIATANQGSEATYESGFVIDKFPISRPNLTFSTLTVSNMSPEDSSIYLCSVAPLAGGRETQYFGPGTRLLVL.

The genes are TRBV20-1 and TRBJ2-2; D is ambiguous. This CDR3 has 13 amino acids. Germline V gene data show CDR1 as DFQATT and CDR2 as SNEGSKA (reference sequence). Trimming removed 7 bases at V and 0 bases at J, with 9 bases between. Written as DNA, the CDR3 is TGCAGTGTTAGGACGGCGAACACCGGGGAGCTGTTTTTT. This gives the protein CSVRTANTGELFF.

The rearrangement uses TRBV20-1 and TRBJ1-2, with D hard to call. In germline, CDR1 is DFQATT, CDR2 SNEGSKA (reference sequence). The CDR3 spans 15 residues. V was cut by 0 bases and J by 5 bases, with 16 bases left in between. This CDR3 reads CSARDGREVRYGYTF. Here the CDR3 DNA reads TGCAGTGCTAGAGATGGCCGTGAGGTTCGTTATGGCTACACCTTC.

This clonotype was found a few times. This rearrangement joins TRBV4-3 to TRBJ1-2, with D possibly matching TRBD1 (6 bases). V was shortened by 3 bases and J by 4 bases, with 15 bases between the two germline ends. The germline V gene encodes CDR1 LGHNA and CDR2 YSLEER. This CDR3 is built from 15 residues. CDR3 nucleotides: TGCGCCAGCAGCCATTCGGACAGTGGGATCTATGGCTACACCTTC. This gives the protein CASSHSDSGIYGYTF.

Ten or more counts support this clonotype. The chain combines TRBV12-3 or TRBV12-4 with TRBJ2-2; no definite D call. The ends were cut back, 8 bases at V and 5 bases at J, with 3 bases in the middle. The CDR3 runs to 10 residues. The chain's CDR3 is CASGTGELFF. The DNA for the CDR3 is TGTGCCAGCGGGACCGGGGAGCTGTTTTTT.

This clonotype showed up just a few times. J is TRBJ2-1 and V is TRBV3-1; D remains ambiguous. The CDR3 is 13 amino acids. The germline V and J ends were trimmed by 3 bases and 9 bases, with 12 bases remaining between them. CDR1 LGHDT and CDR2 YNNKEL come from the germline V gene (reference sequence). CDR3: CASSQGPQAEQFF. Written as DNA, the CDR3 is TGTGCCAGCAGCCAGGGCCCCCAGGCTGAGCAGTTCTTC.

This clonotype was detected a few times. The chain joins TRBV4-3 to TRBJ2-3, with D perhaps TRBD2 (6 bases). Per the germline V gene, CDR1 is LGHNA and CDR2 is YSLEER. This CDR3 region has 17 residues. Trimming shortened V by 0 bases and J by 0 bases, and 13 bases separated the two germline ends. Here the CDR3 reads CASSQDLRDSSTDTQYF. CDR3 DNA: TGCGCCAGCAGCCAAGATCTTAGGGACTCTAGCACAGATACGCAGTATTTT.

The chain carries TRBV28 and TRBJ2-3; D not certain. Germline V gene sequence: CDR1 MDHEN, CDR2 SYDVKM. CDR3 length equals 14 residues. V was pared by 2 bases and J by 4 bases, with 10 bases between. CDR3 DNA: TGTGCCAGCAGTTTAGGGGTACGCGCAGATACGCAGTATTTT. It encodes CASSLGVRADTQYF.

V is TRBV7-9 and J is TRBJ2-2, with D perhaps TRBD1 (5 bases). Germline V gene sequence: CDR1 SEHNR, CDR2 FQNEAQ (reference sequence). The CDR3 loop spans 14 amino acids. V was shortened by 1 base and J by 5 bases, with 8 bases between the two germline ends. CDR3 sequence reads: CASSLGTSTGELFF. CDR3 nucleotides: TGTGCCAGCAGCTTAGGGACATCTACCGGGGAGCTGTTTTTT.

This clonotype was seen more than once but under ten times. The chain recombines TRBV27 with TRBJ2-1; 13 bases match TRBD2. Germline CDR1 is MNHEY and CDR2 is SMNVEV (reference sequence). The CDR3 sequence is 15 residues long. With V trimmed by 6 bases and J by 5 bases, 4 bases remained unmatched. The CDR3 loop reads CASSQLAGGDNEQFF. The DNA for the CDR3 is TGTGCCAGCAGCCAACTAGCGGGGGGGGACAATGAGCAGTTCTTC.

This clonotype has just one count. The CDR3, as DNA: TGTGCCAGCAGCCAAGATGAACTAGCGGGGTTCTCCTACAATGAGCAGTTCTTC. Protein: CASSQDELAGFSYNEQFF. This rearrangement joins TRBV4-2 to TRBJ2-1, with 10 bases that match TRBD2. The CDR3 contains 18 residues. Per the germline V gene, CDR1 is LGHNA and CDR2 is YNFKEQ. V dropped 0 bases and J dropped 0; count of bases not matched to a gene: 5.

Only a few counts were recorded for this clonotype. The chain uses TRBV9 and TRBJ2-3; tentatively, D is TRBD1 (6 bases). CDR1 and CDR2 (germline): SGDLS, YYNGEE. The CDR3 runs to 16 residues. The ends were cut back, 0 bases at V and 5 bases at J, with 16 bases in the middle. CDR3 DNA sequence: TGTGCCAGCAGCGTAGGAGTGGTAGGGGGTAGAGATACGCAGTATTTT. Its protein is CASSVGVVGGRDTQYF.

The V gene is TRBV11-2, the J gene TRBJ2-2; D is unclear. Between the trimmed V and J ends, which lost 1 base and 4 bases, there was a span of 7 bases. The CDR3 is made up of 14 amino acids. Germline-derived CDR1 and CDR2 are SGHAT and FQNNGV. The chain's CDR3 is CASSLGFSTGELFF. CDR3 nucleotide sequence: TGTGCCAGCAGCTTAGGCTTTAGCACCGGGGAGCTGTTTTTT.